This T cell receptor (beta chain) was identified during a study of blood T cell repertoires in COVID-19. This table comes from immunoSEQ multiplex PCR, and its TCRdb copy is limited to in-frame clones, with some not included. This sample has over 120,000 clones, with around 80% found just once. The V gene end was trimmed by 6 bases and the J gene end by 2 bases; junction bases not matched to a gene: 5. The CDR3 extends over 14 amino acids. Germline lookup yields CDR1 SQVTM and CDR2 ANQGSEA. Each participant's cohort was designated according to participant-reported clinical history. Cohort 3 recovery required two negative PCRs, clearance, or symptom resolution.

The specimen sequenced was PBMCs or T cells enriched from blood (not recorded which). The rearrangement joins TRBV29-1 to TRBJ2-3; 10 positions match TRBD1. The receptor's source is a woman aged 50 to 65 who had recovered from COVID-19. CDR3 region: CSVWGQGNTDTQYF. The DNA for the CDR3 is TGCAGCGTATGGGGACAGGGGAACACAGATACGCAGTATTTT.